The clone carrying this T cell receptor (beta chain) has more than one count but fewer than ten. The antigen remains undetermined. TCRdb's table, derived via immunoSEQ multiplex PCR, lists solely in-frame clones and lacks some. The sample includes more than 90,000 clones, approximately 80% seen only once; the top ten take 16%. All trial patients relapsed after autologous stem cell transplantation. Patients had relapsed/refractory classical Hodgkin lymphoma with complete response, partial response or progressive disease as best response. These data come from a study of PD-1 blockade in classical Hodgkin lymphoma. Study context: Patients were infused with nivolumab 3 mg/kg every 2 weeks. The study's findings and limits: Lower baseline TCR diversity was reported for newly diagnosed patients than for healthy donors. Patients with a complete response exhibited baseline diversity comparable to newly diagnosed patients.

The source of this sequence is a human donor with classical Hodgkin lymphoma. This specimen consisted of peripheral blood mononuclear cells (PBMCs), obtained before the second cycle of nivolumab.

Here the CDR3 reads CASSPLGAGYGYTF. The CDR3 DNA is TGTGCCAGCAGCCCGCTTGGGGCCGGCTATGGCTACACCTTC. V gene TRBV7-2 combines with J gene TRBJ1-2; maybe TRBD1 (5 bases). The CDR3 is 14 residues long. Germline lookup yields CDR1 SGHTA and CDR2 FQGNSA. V shed 5 bases and J shed 4 bases, with 14 bases lying between them.